One and the same sample provided the 18 T cell receptor beta chains below, sequenced in a study of T cell responses to AZD1222 COVID-19 vaccine. TCRdb keeps only in-frame clones here, not all; method: immunoSEQ multiplex PCR. The data contain about 99,000 clones, roughly 88% of them seen just once; the ten biggest clones take up about 5%. The source was peripheral blood, collected on day 0 of AZD1222 vaccination. The receptors come from an adult in good health.

This clone was observed a single time. V usage is TRBV19 and J usage is TRBJ2-2, with 14 bases matching TRBD2. The CDR3 covers 18 residues. V was pared by 7 bases and J by 5 bases, with 12 bases of the junction left unmatched. The germline gives CDR1 LNHDA, CDR2 SQIVND (reference sequence). The CDR3 is CASTPTSGGGLVTGELFF. The CDR3 coding sequence is TGTGCCAGTACCCCGACTAGCGGGGGGGGTCTCGTTACCGGGGAGCTGTTTTTT.

CDR3 sequence: CASSQVLAGGLETQYF. In nucleotides, the CDR3 is TGTGCCAGCAGCCAAGTCCTGGCGGGGGGGCTTGAGACCCAGTACTTC. V gene TRBV3-1 (or the pseudogene TRBV3-2) combines with J gene TRBJ2-5, with TRBD2 matching over 9 bases. Germline values: CDR1 LGHDT, CDR2 YNNKEL (reference sequence). V was clipped by 1 base and J by 5 bases; unmatched bases: 8. This CDR3 is 16 amino acids long.

The J gene is TRBJ1-2, the V gene TRBV7-9; perhaps TRBD1 as D (6 bases). The CDR3 covers 15 residues. Trimming shortened V by 6 bases and J by 1 base, and 15 bases separated the two germline ends. The germline CDR1 and CDR2 sequences are SEHNR and FQNEAQ (reference sequence). Written as DNA, the CDR3 is TGTGCCAGCAGGAAGGAGGAGGGGGGTAACTATGGCTACACCTTC. Translation gives CASRKEEGGNYGYTF.

This clone was seen just once. The rearrangement joins TRBV6-5 to TRBJ2-7; TRBD2 is a possible D gene (6 bases). The CDR3 is 15 amino acids. Trimming left V 3 bases short and J 0 bases short, with 12 bases between. CDR1 and CDR2 from the germline V gene are MNHEY and SVGAGI. CDR3 protein: CASSYMRGRSYEQYF. The CDR3 nucleotides are TGTGCCAGCAGTTATATGCGGGGCCGCTCCTACGAGCAGTACTTC.

About this clone itself: This CDR3 is also generated by other DNA sequences in the sample. The chain recombines TRBV18 with TRBJ1-3; 8 positions agree with TRBD1. Germline CDR1 KGHSH, CDR2 LQKENI. The CDR3 length is 14 residues. Trimming cost V 3 bases and J 3 bases; bases outside gene matches: 1. CDR3 DNA: TGTGCCAGCTCACCTGACAGGGGTGGAAACACCATATATTTT. This encodes CASSPDRGGNTIYF.

The chain combines TRBV10-3 with TRBJ2-7, with D uncertain. Trimming stripped 2 bases from V and 6 bases from J, with 5 bases between. Germline CDR1 ENHRY, CDR2 SYGVKD. The CDR3 totals 11 residues. The CDR3 bases are TGTGCCATCAGTGAGGTCAGCGAGCAGTACTTC. The encoded protein is CAISEVSEQYF.

This clone was observed a single time. The chain couples TRBV28 to TRBJ2-2, with D possibly matching TRBD1 (5 bases). CDR1 is MDHEN and CDR2 is SYDVKM in the germline V gene. V lost 2 bases and J 4 bases, leaving 11 bases between the germline ends. This CDR3 is built from 15 residues. The CDR3 protein is CASSLRQGGTGELFF. The CDR3 DNA follows: TGTGCCAGCAGTTTAAGGCAGGGCGGCACCGGGGAGCTGTTTTTT.

Concerning this clone: An end of the junction differs from the germline gene, which may be a read error. The chain joins TRBV5-4 to TRBJ2-5, with D perhaps matching TRBD1 or TRBD2 (5 bases each). The germline V gene encodes CDR1 SGHNT and CDR2 YYREEE (reference sequence). The CDR3 spans 13 residues. The CDR3 sequence is CASSGWGTEDRDF. The CDR3, as DNA: TGTGCCAGCAGCGGGTGGGGGACGGAGGACCGGGACTTC.

The table lists this clone with a count of one. The V gene is TRBV19, the J gene TRBJ2-1; no reliable D call. CDR3 length: 14 amino acids. Germline lookup yields CDR1 LNHDA and CDR2 SQIVND (reference sequence). V was clipped by 6 bases and J by 0 bases, with 9 bases between them. The DNA of the CDR3 is TGTGCCAGTAGCCCCCGTGGCTCCTACAATGAGCAGTTCTTC. It yields the protein CASSPRGSYNEQFF. The variable domain in full, with the rest retrieved from reference TRBV19 and TRBJ2-1, is DGGITQSPKYLFRKEGQNVTLSCEQNLNHDAMYWYRQDPGQGLRLIYYSQIVNDFQKGDIAEGYSVSREKKESFPLTVTSAQKNPTAFYLCASSPRGSYNEQFFGPGTRLTVL.

This chain links TRBV19 with TRBJ1-6, with D uncertain. V lost 7 bases and J lost 7, with 11 bases in between. This CDR3 is built from 13 residues. CDR1 is LNHDA and CDR2 is SQIVND in the germline V gene (reference sequence). The CDR3 loop reads CASKGLRNSPLHF. CDR3 in DNA: TGTGCCAGTAAGGGTCTAAGGAATTCACCCCTCCACTTT.

The table lists this clone with a few counts. The chain recombines TRBV5-1 with TRBJ1-5; D not certain. The germline V gene has CDR1 SGHRS and CDR2 YFSETQ. The CDR3 has 15 amino acids. The ends were cut back, 0 bases at V and 3 bases at J, with 10 bases in the middle. CDR3 residues: CASSLGGQVNQPQHF. The DNA of the CDR3 is TGCGCCAGCAGCTTGGGAGGGCAGGTCAATCAGCCCCAGCATTTT.

This rearrangement joins TRBV2 to TRBJ2-1; the D gene could be TRBD1 or TRBD2 (6 bases each). V gave up 3 bases and J gave up 8 bases, with 14 bases separating them. Per the germline V gene, CDR1 is SNHLY and CDR2 is FYNNEI. The CDR3 extends over 14 amino acids. DNA of the CDR3: TGTGCCAGCAGTGAGACTAGGGGGTACGATGAGCAGTTCTTC. It specifies CASSETRGYDEQFF.

V usage is TRBV7-9 and J usage is TRBJ1-5; no reliable D call. Germline V gene lookup returns CDR1 SEHNR and CDR2 FQNEAQ (reference sequence). V was trimmed by 0 bases and J by 5 bases, leaving 5 bases between them. This CDR3 has 13 residues. In DNA, the CDR3 is TGTGCCAGCAGCTTAGCCGGACATCAGCCCCAGCATTTT. This gives the protein CASSLAGHQPQHF.

This chain connects TRBV30 to TRBJ1-3, with a weak D call TRBD1 (6 bases). V shed 4 bases and J shed 0 bases, with 16 bases lying between them. Germline V gives CDR1 GTSNPN, CDR2 SVGIG (reference sequence). This CDR3 contains 16 residues. Written as DNA, the CDR3 is TGTGCCTGGACCAAAACAACAGGGCACTCTGGAAACACCATATATTTT. The encoded protein is CAWTKTTGHSGNTIYF.

The chain joins TRBV6-5 to TRBJ1-5; maybe TRBD1 (6 bases). Trimming cost V 11 bases and J 0 bases, with 17 bases left between them. This CDR3 is 15 amino acids long. Germline loops: CDR1 MNHEY, CDR2 SVGAGI. The CDR3 is CAARGQGTSNQPQHF. The CDR3 nucleotides are TGTGCCGCACGGGGGCAGGGGACTAGCAATCAGCCCCAGCATTTT.

The J gene is TRBJ2-5, the V gene TRBV2, with 11 positions matching TRBD1. Germline CDR1 and CDR2: SNHLY and FYNNEI. The CDR3 extends over 14 amino acids. The J segment lost 4 bases and the V segment lost 9 bases, leaving 7 bases of the junction unmatched. The CDR3 loop is CASKDRGQRETQYF. The CDR3 bases are TGTGCCAGTAAGGACAGGGGGCAGAGAGAGACCCAGTACTTC.

This CDR3 reads CASSLEGADTDTQYF. The CDR3, as DNA: TGTGCCAGCAGCTTAGAGGGAGCAGACACAGATACGCAGTATTTT. The chain joins TRBV7-2 to TRBJ2-3, with D tentatively TRBD2 (5 bases). V was cut by 1 base and J by 2 bases, with 10 bases left in between. This CDR3 region has 15 residues. Germline V lookup: CDR1 SGHTA, CDR2 FQGNSA.

J is TRBJ1-5 and V is TRBV5-1; 7 bases line up with TRBD1. From germline, CDR1 is SGHRS and CDR2 YFSETQ. There are 18 residues in the CDR3. The CDR3 DNA sequence: TGCGCTCCGAGTCCGGGACAGTTTTTTCTCGGTAGCAATCAGCCCCAGCATTTT. Amino acid sequence: CAPSPGQFFLGSNQPQHF.